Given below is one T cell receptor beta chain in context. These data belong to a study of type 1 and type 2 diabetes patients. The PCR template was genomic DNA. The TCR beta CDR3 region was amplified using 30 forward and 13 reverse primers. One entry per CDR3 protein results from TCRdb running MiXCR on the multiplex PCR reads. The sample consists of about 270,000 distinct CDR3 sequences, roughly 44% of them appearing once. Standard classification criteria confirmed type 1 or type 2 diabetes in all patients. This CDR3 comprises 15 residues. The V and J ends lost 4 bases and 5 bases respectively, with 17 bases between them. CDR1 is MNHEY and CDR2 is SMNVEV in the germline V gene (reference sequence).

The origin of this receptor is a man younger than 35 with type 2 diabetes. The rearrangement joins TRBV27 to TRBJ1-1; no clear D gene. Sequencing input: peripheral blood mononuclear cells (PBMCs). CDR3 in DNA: TGTGCCAGCAGTTACGTCGGGAACCCGTTGACTGAAGCTTTCTTT. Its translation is CASSYVGNPLTEAFF.